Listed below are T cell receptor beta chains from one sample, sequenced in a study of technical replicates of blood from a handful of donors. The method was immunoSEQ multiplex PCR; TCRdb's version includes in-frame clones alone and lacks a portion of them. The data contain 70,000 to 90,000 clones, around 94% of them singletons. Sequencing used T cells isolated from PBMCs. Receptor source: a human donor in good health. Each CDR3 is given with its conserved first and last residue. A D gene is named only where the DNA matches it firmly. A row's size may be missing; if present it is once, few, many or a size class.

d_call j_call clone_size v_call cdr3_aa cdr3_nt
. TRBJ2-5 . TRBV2 CASKRLDQETQYF TGTGCCAGCAAAAGGCTAGACCAAGAGACCCAGTACTTC
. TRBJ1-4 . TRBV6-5 CASSTGPTNEKLFF TGTGCCAGCAGCACAGGACCTACTAATGAAAAACTGTTTTTT
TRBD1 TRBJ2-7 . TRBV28 CASSTGTGFYEQYF TGTGCCAGCAGTACCGGGACAGGGTTCTACGAGCAGTACTTC
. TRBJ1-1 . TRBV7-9 CAGRGRHTEAFF TGTGCCGGGAGGGGCAGACACACTGAAGCTTTCTTT
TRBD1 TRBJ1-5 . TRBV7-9 CASSSAGTGIGGNQPQHF TGTGCCAGCAGCTCAGCGGGGACAGGGATTGGCGGCAATCAGCCCCAGCATTTT
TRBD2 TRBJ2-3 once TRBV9 CASSVVSGRALGTDTQYF TGTGCCAGCAGCGTAGTTAGCGGGAGGGCCTTAGGCACAGATACGCAGTATTTT
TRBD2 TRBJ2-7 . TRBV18 CASSRLAGDPYEQYF TGTGCCAGCTCCCGACTAGCGGGAGATCCCTACGAGCAGTACTTC
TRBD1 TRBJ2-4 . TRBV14 CASSLGTGLWNIQYF TGTGCCAGCAGCCTAGGGACAGGGTTATGGAACATTCAGTACTTC
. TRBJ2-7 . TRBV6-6 CASSYERVASEQYF TGTGCCAGCAGTTATGAACGAGTGGCTAGCGAGCAGTACTTC
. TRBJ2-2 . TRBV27 CASSLTNTGELFF TGTGCCAGCAGTCTAACTAACACCGGGGAGCTGTTTTTT
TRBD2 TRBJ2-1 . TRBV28 CASSLVAGDYNEQFF TGTGCCAGCAGTTTAGTAGCGGGAGACTACAATGAGCAGTTCTTC
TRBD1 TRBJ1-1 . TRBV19 CASRRTGSTEAFF TGTGCCAGTAGAAGGACAGGCTCCACTGAAGCTTTCTTT
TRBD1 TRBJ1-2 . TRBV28 CASSPRTGAFYGYTF TGTGCCAGCAGTCCCCGCACAGGGGCGTTCTATGGCTACACCTTC
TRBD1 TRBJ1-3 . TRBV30 CAWSRTGGNTIYF TGTGCCTGGAGTCGGACAGGGGGAAACACCATATATTTT
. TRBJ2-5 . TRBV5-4 CASRSQNIPLGTQYF TGTGCCAGCAGGTCACAGAATATACCCTTGGGGACCCAGTACTTC
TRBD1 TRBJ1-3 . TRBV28 CASSLMTGGPDTIYF TGTGCCAGCAGTTTGATGACAGGGGGCCCTGACACCATATATTTT
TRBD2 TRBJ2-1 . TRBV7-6 CASSLTSGPYNEQFF TGTGCCAGCAGCTTAACTAGCGGCCCTTACAATGAGCAGTTCTTC
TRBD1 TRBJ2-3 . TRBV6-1 CASSTPRQGSDTQYF TGTGCCAGCAGTACCCCCCGACAGGGATCAGATACGCAGTATTTT
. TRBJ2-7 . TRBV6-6 CASSLNPAYEQYF TGTGCCAGCAGTCTCAACCCAGCCTACGAGCAGTACTTC
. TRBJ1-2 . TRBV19 CASSITGSGYTF TGTGCCAGTAGTATAACGGGGTCTGGCTACACCTTC
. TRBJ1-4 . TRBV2 CASNPISPTNEKLFF TGTGCCAGCAACCCTATCTCGCCAACTAATGAAAAACTGTTTTTT
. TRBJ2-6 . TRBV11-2 CASSPQGTGANVLTF TGTGCCAGCAGCCCCCAGGGTACTGGGGCCAACGTCCTGACTTTC
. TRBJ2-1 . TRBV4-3 CASSPHGEWNEQFF TGCGCCAGCAGCCCCCACGGGGAGTGGAATGAGCAGTTCTTC
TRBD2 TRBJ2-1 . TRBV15 CATSNLLAASYNEQFF TGTGCCACCAGCAACCTTCTAGCGGCCTCCTACAATGAGCAGTTCTTC
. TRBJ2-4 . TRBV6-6 CASRTVRDKSYIQYF TGTGCCAGCAGGACCGTCCGGGACAAGAGCTACATTCAGTACTTC
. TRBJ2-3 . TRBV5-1 CASSQGGLKGSTDTQYF TGCGCCAGCAGCCAGGGAGGTTTAAAGGGCAGCACAGATACGCAGTATTTT
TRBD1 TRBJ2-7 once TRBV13 CASSDPLVDRGEQYF TGTGCCAGCAGCGACCCTTTAGTCGACAGGGGCGAGCAGTACTTC
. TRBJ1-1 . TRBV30 CAWSVPGWTEAFF TGTGCCTGGAGTGTCCCAGGGTGGACTGAAGCTTTCTTT
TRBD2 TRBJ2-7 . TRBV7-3 CASTDGRYEQYF TGTGCCAGCACCGACGGGAGGTACGAGCAGTACTTC
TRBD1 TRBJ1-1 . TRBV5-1 CASSYDRDRAITEAFF TGCGCCAGCAGCTACGACCGGGACAGGGCTATCACTGAAGCTTTCTTT
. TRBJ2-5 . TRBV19 CASTPGAAVETQYF TGTGCCAGTACCCCAGGGGCAGCAGTAGAGACCCAGTACTTC
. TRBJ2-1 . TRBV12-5 CASGLLTGDNEQFF TGTGCTAGTGGTTTGCTAACCGGGGACAATGAGCAGTTCTTC
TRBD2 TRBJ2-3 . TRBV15 CATSRVSGSGTDTQYF TGTGCCACCAGCAGAGTCAGCGGGAGTGGCACAGATACGCAGTATTTT
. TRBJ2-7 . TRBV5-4 CASSHGQLSYEQYF TGTGCCAGCAGCCACGGACAGTTGTCCTACGAGCAGTACTTC
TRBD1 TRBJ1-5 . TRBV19 CASSGQGGQPQHF TGTGCCAGTAGTGGACAGGGAGGTCAGCCCCAGCATTTT
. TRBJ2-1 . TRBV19 CASSSHSPDNEQFF TGTGCCAGTAGTAGCCACTCACCGGACAATGAGCAGTTCTTC
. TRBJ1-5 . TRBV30 CAWSVGIYSNQPQHF TGTGCCTGGAGTGTGGGCATTTATAGCAATCAGCCCCAGCATTTT
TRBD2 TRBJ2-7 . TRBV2 CASNPIAGGGYEQYF TGTGCCAGCAATCCGATAGCGGGAGGAGGCTACGAGCAGTACTTC
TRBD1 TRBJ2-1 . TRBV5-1 CASSLGTGYNEQFF TGCGCCAGCAGCTTGGGGACAGGGTACAATGAGCAGTTCTTC
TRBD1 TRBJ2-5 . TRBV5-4 CASSLARDRDFRETQYF TGTGCCAGCAGCTTGGCCCGGGACAGGGATTTTCGAGAGACCCAGTACTTC
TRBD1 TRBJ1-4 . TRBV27 CANLIPDRDYPTNEKLFF TGTGCCAACCTTATTCCGGACAGGGATTATCCAACTAATGAAAAACTGTTTTTT
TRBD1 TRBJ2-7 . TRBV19 CASTETPWTGVYEQYF TGTGCCAGTACCGAAACCCCGTGGACAGGGGTCTACGAGCAGTACTTC
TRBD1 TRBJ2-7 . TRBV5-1 CASSQGQGRYEQYF TGCGCCAGCAGCCAAGGACAGGGGAGGTACGAGCAGTACTTC
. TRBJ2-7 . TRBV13 CASSSRDFAYEQYF TGTGCCAGCAGCAGCCGGGACTTCGCCTACGAGCAGTACTTC
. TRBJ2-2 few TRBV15 CATSRGSGQGITGELFF TGTGCCACCAGCAGAGGGAGTGGCCAGGGTATCACCGGGGAGCTGTTTTTT
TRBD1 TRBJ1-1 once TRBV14 CASSLTGGRTEAFF TGTGCCAGCAGCCTCACAGGGGGGCGGACTGAAGCTTTCTTT
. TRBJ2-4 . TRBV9 CASSWGLGAIQYF TGTGCCAGCAGCTGGGGCCTAGGGGCCATTCAGTACTTC
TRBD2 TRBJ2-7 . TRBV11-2 CASSLGAGVLSYEQYF TGTGCCAGCAGCTTAGGGGCGGGAGTCCTCTCCTACGAGCAGTACTTC
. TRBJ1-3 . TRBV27 CASSFAGAGNTIYF TGTGCCAGCAGTTTCGCGGGAGCTGGAAACACCATATATTTT
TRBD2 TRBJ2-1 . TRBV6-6 CASSYPASGRRNEQFF TGTGCCAGCAGTTACCCTGCCAGCGGGAGAAGGAATGAGCAGTTCTTC
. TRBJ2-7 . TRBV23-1 CASSQSSGEPPRCEQYF TGCGCCAGCAGTCAATCATCGGGGGAGCCCCCGAGGTGCGAGCAGTACTTC
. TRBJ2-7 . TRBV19 CASSIRAGQDEQYF TGTGCCAGTAGTATAAGGGCAGGACAAGACGAGCAGTACTTC
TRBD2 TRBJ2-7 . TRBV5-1 CASSSIRGGGGEQYF TGCGCCAGCAGCTCCATCCGGGGCGGGGGGGGCGAGCAGTACTTC
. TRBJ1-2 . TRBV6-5 CASSYGKGDYGYTF TGTGCCAGCAGTTACGGGAAGGGGGACTATGGCTACACCTTC
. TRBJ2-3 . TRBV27 CASSYTGFYTDTQYF TGTGCCAGCAGCTATACAGGGTTTTATACAGATACGCAGTATTTT